These 5 T cell receptor beta chains were sequenced from one sample in a study of OX40 agonist ivuxolimab in advanced cancers. Receptor amplification or capture employed the immunoSEQ multiplex PCR assay. This is the immuneACCESS table as TCRdb keeps it, with only in-frame sequences that have V and J called. A part of the clones is gone; compared with another copy, unresolved V genes explain less than half, and the rest is unexplained. For this sample there are 70,000 or so clones; around nine tenths appear just once. The ten most abundant clones make up about 1.3% of the sample. The source material was CD4+ or CD8+ T cells sorted from blood, sampled in a trial of the OX40 agonist ivuxolimab. Every receptor here comes from an adult with an advanced solid tumor such as melanoma, head and neck, liver or kidney cancer.

The rearrangement joins TRBV27 to TRBJ2-7; TRBD2 matches at 14 bases. Germline CDR1 MNHEY, CDR2 SMNVEV (reference sequence). V gave up 6 bases and J gave up 0 bases; unmatched junction bases: 7. The CDR3 has 17 amino acids. Here the CDR3 reads CASRRLAGGPGSYEQYF. Written as DNA, the CDR3 is TGTGCCAGCAGAAGACTAGCGGGAGGGCCTGGCTCCTACGAGCAGTACTTC.

The gene calls are TRBV27 and TRBJ1-4, with 9 bases matching TRBD1. The germline CDR1 and CDR2 sequences are MNHEY and SMNVEV (reference sequence). The CDR3 runs to 15 residues. V lost 3 bases to trimming and J lost 10 bases; unmatched junction nucleotides: 9. The CDR3 loop reads CASSFGTGRIRKLFF. The CDR3 DNA follows: TGTGCCAGCAGTTTTGGGACAGGGAGGATTCGAAAACTGTTTTTT.

The chain employs TRBV7-2 and TRBJ2-7; the match to TRBD2 covers 7 bases. The CDR3 has 15 residues. The germline V gene has CDR1 SGHTA and CDR2 FQGNSA. V was clipped by 0 bases and J by 7 bases; unmatched bases: 9. CDR3 sequence reads: CASSLAYGRAGEQYF. The CDR3, as DNA: TGTGCCAGCAGCTTAGCGTATGGGAGGGCTGGAGAGCAGTACTTC.

V is TRBV19 and J is TRBJ1-4; 8 nucleotides agree with TRBD1. Trimming removed 6 bases from V and 0 bases from J; junction bases left unmatched: 0. Germline V gene sequence: CDR1 LNHDA, CDR2 SQIVND (reference sequence). The CDR3 spans 14 residues. The CDR3 DNA sequence: TGTGCCAGTAGGGACAGGGCAACTAATGAAAAACTGTTTTTT. Amino acid sequence: CASRDRATNEKLFF. The full variable domain, rest sourced from reference TRBV19 and TRBJ1-4, is DGGITQSPKYLFRKEGQNVTLSCEQNLNHDAMYWYRQDPGQGLRLIYYSQIVNDFQKGDIAEGYSVSREKKESFPLTVTSAQKNPTAFYLCASRDRATNEKLFFGSGTQLSVL.

In its sample, this clone was seen once. J is TRBJ2-7 and V is TRBV7-8; no firm D call. Looked up from germline, CDR1 is SGHVS and CDR2 is FQNEAQ. CDR3 length equals 15 residues. Trimming shortened V by 1 base and J by 0 bases, and 10 bases separated the two germline ends. CDR3 sequence (DNA): TGTGCCAGCAGCTTAGAGGGCGGTAGCTCCTACGAGCAGTACTTC. Its translation: CASSLEGGSSYEQYF.